This is a list of T cell receptor beta chains from one sample in a study of T cells in Graves' hyperthyroidism and ophthalmopathy. One entry per CDR3 protein results from TCRdb running MiXCR on the multiplex PCR reads. The sample lists around 560,000 distinct CDR3 sequences; 16% were seen once. Sequenced sample: blood. These receptor sequences come from a woman between 18 and 30 years old with Graves' hyperthyroidism. CDR3s include the opening cysteine and the closing phenylalanine or tryptophan. A D gene is named only where the DNA matches it firmly. Clone size is stated in some rows and not others, as once, few, many or a class when expanded.

j_call: TRBJ2-7
d_call: NA
v_call: TRBV7-2
clone_size: few
cdr3_nt: TGTGCCAGCAGCTCTTGGACTACAGCCTACGAGCAGTACTTC
cdr3_aa: CASSSWTTAYEQYF

j_call: TRBJ1-1
d_call: NA
v_call: TRBV4-1
clone_size: NA
cdr3_nt: TGCGCCAGCAGTCGAGTAACAGGGTCGGATGAAGCTTTCTTT
cdr3_aa: CASSRVTGSDEAFF

j_call: TRBJ2-7
d_call: TRBD2
v_call: TRBV7-8
clone_size: NA
cdr3_nt: TGTGCCAGCAGCTTAGTCCGGGGGGGGGGCGAGCAGTACTTC
cdr3_aa: CASSLVRGGGEQYF

j_call: TRBJ2-1
d_call: TRBD2
v_call: TRBV16
clone_size: many
cdr3_nt: TGTGCCAGCAGCCAATCAGCGCGGGGGAGGGTTTACAATGAGCAGTTCTTC
cdr3_aa: CASSQSARGRVYNEQFF

j_call: TRBJ1-5
d_call: NA
v_call: TRBV29-1
clone_size: NA
cdr3_nt: TGCAGCGTTGAATCAGGGGTTGGTCAGCCCCAGCATTTT
cdr3_aa: CSVESGVGQPQHF

j_call: TRBJ1-5
d_call: NA
v_call: TRBV20-1
clone_size: many
cdr3_nt: TGCAGTGCTAGAGATCCGGGCGATCAGCCCCAGCATTTT
cdr3_aa: CSARDPGDQPQHF

j_call: TRBJ2-5
d_call: NA
v_call: TRBV10-3
clone_size: few
cdr3_nt: TGTGCCATCAGTGAACCCAGGGGTGGGCCGGAGACCCAGTACTTC
cdr3_aa: CAISEPRGGPETQYF

j_call: TRBJ1-6
d_call: NA
v_call: TRBV11-2
clone_size: many
cdr3_nt: TGTGCCAGCAGCTTGAGTCTATCACCCCTCCACTTT
cdr3_aa: CASSLSLSPLHF

j_call: TRBJ1-1
d_call: TRBD1
v_call: TRBV5-1
clone_size: few
cdr3_nt: TGCGCCAGCAGCAAGATGACAGGGGTCGGATCTGAAGCTTTCTTT
cdr3_aa: CASSKMTGVGSEAFF

j_call: TRBJ2-5
d_call: NA
v_call: TRBV7-2
clone_size: many
cdr3_nt: TGTGCCAGCAGCTCTGGACAGAAAGAGACCCAGTACTTC
cdr3_aa: CASSSGQKETQYF

j_call: TRBJ1-4
d_call: NA
v_call: TRBV5-1
clone_size: few
cdr3_nt: TGCGCCAGCAGCTTGGGGGCAGGGATTAATGAAAAACTGTTTTTT
cdr3_aa: CASSLGAGINEKLFF

j_call: TRBJ1-1
d_call: TRBD1
v_call: TRBV11-2
clone_size: many
cdr3_nt: TGTGCCAGCAGCTTAGGGACAGGGGGCATGAACACTGAAGCTTTCTTT
cdr3_aa: CASSLGTGGMNTEAFF

j_call: TRBJ2-5
d_call: TRBD1
v_call: TRBV5-8
clone_size: few
cdr3_nt: TGTGCCAGCAACCAACAGGGGGCCCGACAAGAGACCCAGTACTTC
cdr3_aa: CASNQQGARQETQYF

j_call: TRBJ2-2
d_call: NA
v_call: TRBV4-1
clone_size: NA
cdr3_nt: TGCGCCAGCAGCCAAGAGGGCAGGGCCGCGAACACCGGGGAGCTGTTTTTT
cdr3_aa: CASSQEGRAANTGELFF

j_call: TRBJ2-2
d_call: NA
v_call: TRBV6-6
clone_size: few
cdr3_nt: TGTGCCAGCAGTTACGGGGCGGCTGACACCGGGGAGCTGTTTTTT
cdr3_aa: CASSYGAADTGELFF

j_call: TRBJ2-1
d_call: TRBD2
v_call: TRBV6-5
clone_size: many
cdr3_nt: TGTGCCAGCAGTTACCAGCGGGGGTACAATGAGCAGTTCTTC
cdr3_aa: CASSYQRGYNEQFF

j_call: TRBJ2-7
d_call: NA
v_call: TRBV7-9
clone_size: many
cdr3_nt: TGTGCCAGCAGCTTAGCACAGCGCGACGAGCAGTACTTC
cdr3_aa: CASSLAQRDEQYF

j_call: TRBJ1-1
d_call: TRBD1
v_call: TRBV11-2
clone_size: few
cdr3_nt: TGTGCCAGCAGCTTAGGCCCGGGACAGAACATGAACACTGAAGCTTTCTTT
cdr3_aa: CASSLGPGQNMNTEAFF

j_call: TRBJ1-1
d_call: NA
v_call: TRBV11-1
clone_size: many
cdr3_nt: TGTGCCAGCAGCTTAGCGCAGGGTAGGACTGAAGCTTTCTTT
cdr3_aa: CASSLAQGRTEAFF

j_call: TRBJ1-4
d_call: NA
v_call: TRBV4-3
clone_size: NA
cdr3_nt: TGCGCCAGCAGCCAAGATCATAGAAGGGTCAATGAAAAACTGTTTTTT
cdr3_aa: CASSQDHRRVNEKLFF

j_call: TRBJ2-7
d_call: NA
v_call: TRBV18
clone_size: few
cdr3_nt: TGTGCCAGCTCGGCAACGACAGGGTACACCGCGGGGGAGCAGTACTTC
cdr3_aa: CASSATTGYTAGEQYF

j_call: TRBJ2-3
d_call: TRBD2
v_call: TRBV9
clone_size: NA
cdr3_nt: TGTGCCAGCAGCGTAGATCCTAACGGGAGGGCTAAAGATACGCAGTATTTT
cdr3_aa: CASSVDPNGRAKDTQYF

j_call: TRBJ2-1
d_call: TRBD2
v_call: TRBV12-3/TRBV12-4
clone_size: few
cdr3_nt: TGTGCCACCGGGGGGCGGGGGGGGCGGATTGATGAGCAGTTCTTC
cdr3_aa: CATGGRGGRIDEQFF

j_call: TRBJ2-1
d_call: TRBD1
v_call: TRBV12-3/TRBV12-4
clone_size: NA
cdr3_nt: TGTGCCAGCAGTTTAAGCAGGGGGCTAAATGAGCAGTTCTTC
cdr3_aa: CASSLSRGLNEQFF

j_call: TRBJ1-5
d_call: TRBD1
v_call: TRBV2
clone_size: many
cdr3_nt: TGTGCCAGCAGGTCGACAGGGTTTAGCAATCAGCCCCAGCATTTT
cdr3_aa: CASRSTGFSNQPQHF

j_call: TRBJ2-1
d_call: TRBD2
v_call: TRBV6-1
clone_size: many
cdr3_nt: TGTGCCAGCAGTGAAAGAACTAGCGGGGTGGGTTACAATGAGCAGTTCTTC
cdr3_aa: CASSERTSGVGYNEQFF

j_call: TRBJ2-1
d_call: NA
v_call: TRBV27
clone_size: many
cdr3_nt: TGTGCCAGCAGTCCCGGTCTTTGGTTAACCCTCAATGAGCAGTTCTTC
cdr3_aa: CASSPGLWLTLNEQFF

j_call: TRBJ1-1
d_call: NA
v_call: TRBV5-1
clone_size: NA
cdr3_nt: TGCGCCAGCAGCTTTAATACCATGAACACTGAAGCTTTCTTT
cdr3_aa: CASSFNTMNTEAFF

j_call: TRBJ1-2
d_call: TRBD1
v_call: TRBV12-3/TRBV12-4
clone_size: NA
cdr3_nt: TGTGCCAGCAGAGTAAGGACAGGATTTAAGGTTGGCTACACCTTC
cdr3_aa: CASRVRTGFKVGYTF

j_call: TRBJ1-2
d_call: NA
v_call: TRBV18
clone_size: NA
cdr3_nt: TGTGCCAGCTCACGAGTGACAGAGACGGGTGGCTACACCTTC
cdr3_aa: CASSRVTETGGYTF

j_call: TRBJ2-7
d_call: TRBD1
v_call: TRBV20-1
clone_size: many
cdr3_nt: TGCAGTGCTAGAGACCCTGGGACAGGGGCCCCACCCTACGAGCAGTACTTC
cdr3_aa: CSARDPGTGAPPYEQYF

j_call: TRBJ2-2
d_call: TRBD2
v_call: TRBV7-9
clone_size: NA
cdr3_nt: TGTGCCAGCAAGGGAGGGGCGAACACCGGGGAGCTGTTTTTT
cdr3_aa: CASKGGANTGELFF

j_call: TRBJ2-1
d_call: NA
v_call: TRBV6-6
clone_size: NA
cdr3_nt: TGTGCCAGCGGTTACTCGGGAGTAATAAGCAGCCACAATGAGCAGTTCTTC
cdr3_aa: CASGYSGVISSHNEQFF

j_call: TRBJ2-1
d_call: TRBD2
v_call: TRBV5-4
clone_size: NA
cdr3_nt: TGTGCCAGCAGCTTGGCGGCTAGCGGGAGGGTTTACAATGAGCAGTTCTTC
cdr3_aa: CASSLAASGRVYNEQFF

j_call: TRBJ2-7
d_call: TRBD1
v_call: TRBV27
clone_size: many
cdr3_nt: TGTGCCAGCAGTGGGATCCGGAAGGGGGCCGACTACGAGCAGTACTTC
cdr3_aa: CASSGIRKGADYEQYF

j_call: TRBJ1-4
d_call: NA
v_call: TRBV20-1
clone_size: many
cdr3_nt: TGCAGTGCCGCGCTGTCAGGGACCAATGAAAAACTGTTTTTT
cdr3_aa: CSAALSGTNEKLFF

j_call: TRBJ2-7
d_call: TRBD1
v_call: TRBV7-8
clone_size: NA
cdr3_nt: TGTGCCAGCAGCTTGGGGTCAGGGGGCTTGAACGAGCAGTACTTC
cdr3_aa: CASSLGSGGLNEQYF

j_call: TRBJ2-5
d_call: NA
v_call: TRBV29-1
clone_size: many
cdr3_nt: TGCAGCGTTGAATGGGAGGGCGCCCAGGGGCAAGAGACCCAGTACTTC
cdr3_aa: CSVEWEGAQGQETQYF

j_call: TRBJ2-5
d_call: NA
v_call: TRBV29-1
clone_size: few
cdr3_nt: TGCAGCACCCCCGGGAGAGAAGAGACCCAGTACTTC
cdr3_aa: CSTPGREETQYF

j_call: TRBJ2-3
d_call: TRBD2
v_call: TRBV5-1
clone_size: many
cdr3_nt: TGCGCCAGCAGCTTCGCACTAGCGGGAGGGCCTTGGGATACGCAGTATTTT
cdr3_aa: CASSFALAGGPWDTQYF